This T cell receptor (beta chain) was sequenced during a study of OX40 agonist ivuxolimab in advanced cancers. Produced via immunoSEQ multiplex PCR; TCRdb's table is partial and in-frame only. The sample holds some 77,000 clones, about 93% seen once. The clonotype originates from an adult with an advanced solid tumor such as melanoma, head and neck, liver or kidney cancer. Sequenced material: CD4+ or CD8+ T cells sorted from blood, taken in a trial of the OX40 agonist ivuxolimab.

CDR3 sequence (DNA): TGTGCCACCCTCGGTGGGTCGGGGAACTATGGCTACACCTTC. Protein product: CATLGGSGNYGYTF. The chain couples TRBV27 to TRBJ1-2; D gene unclear. Trimming left V 10 bases short and J 2 bases short, with 17 bases between. The germline V gene encodes CDR1 MNHEY and CDR2 SMNVEV (reference sequence). The CDR3 runs to 14 residues.